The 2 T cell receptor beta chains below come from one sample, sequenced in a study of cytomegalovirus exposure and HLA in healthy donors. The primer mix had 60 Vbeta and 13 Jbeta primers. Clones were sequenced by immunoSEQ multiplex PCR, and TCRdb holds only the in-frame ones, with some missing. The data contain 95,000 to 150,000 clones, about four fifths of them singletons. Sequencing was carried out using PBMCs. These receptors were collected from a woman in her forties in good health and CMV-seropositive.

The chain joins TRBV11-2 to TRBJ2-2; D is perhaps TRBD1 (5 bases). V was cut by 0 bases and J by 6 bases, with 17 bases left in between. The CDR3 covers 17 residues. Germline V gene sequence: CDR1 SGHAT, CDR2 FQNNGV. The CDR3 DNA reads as TGTGCCAGCAGCTTAGATGTCGGTCAGGGCGCCGCCGGGGAGCTGTTTTTT. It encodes CASSLDVGQGAAGELFF.

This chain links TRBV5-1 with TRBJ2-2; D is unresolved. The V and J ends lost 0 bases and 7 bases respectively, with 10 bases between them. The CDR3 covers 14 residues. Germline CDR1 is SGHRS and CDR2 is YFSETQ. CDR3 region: CASSLEGDGGELFF. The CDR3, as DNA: TGCGCCAGCAGCTTGGAAGGAGATGGCGGGGAGCTGTTTTTT.